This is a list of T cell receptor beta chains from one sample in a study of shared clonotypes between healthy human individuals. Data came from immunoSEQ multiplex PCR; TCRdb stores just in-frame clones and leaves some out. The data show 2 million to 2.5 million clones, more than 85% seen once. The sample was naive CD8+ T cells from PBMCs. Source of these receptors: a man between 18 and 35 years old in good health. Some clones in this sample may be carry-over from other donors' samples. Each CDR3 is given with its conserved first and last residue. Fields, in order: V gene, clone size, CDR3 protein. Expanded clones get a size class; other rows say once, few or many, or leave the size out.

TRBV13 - CASRYWRGLAERPEKNEQFF
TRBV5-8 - CASSFRTGMNTEAFF
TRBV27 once CASTIHIGGEQYF
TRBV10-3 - CAISASGQGQPQHF
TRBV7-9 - CASTRIDTQYF
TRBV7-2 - CASSLGTYEQYF
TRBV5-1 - CASSREWRDTDTQYF
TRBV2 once CASSPGQGFMNTEAFF
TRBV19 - CASTTRPDQPQHF
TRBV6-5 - CASSWRGGSYNEQFF
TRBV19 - CASSSRSDEQFF
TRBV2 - CASSEYSGTDTQYF
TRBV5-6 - CASSLGGFGQPQHF
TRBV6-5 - CASSYDPGQDIRGYTF
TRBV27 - CASSLRDRLPDTEAFF
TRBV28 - CASSLNGVGEKLFF
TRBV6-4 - CASSAGGASGGTGELFF
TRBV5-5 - CASSFTSYEQYF
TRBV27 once CASSLLLGTGVIYEQYF
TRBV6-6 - CASSYPRQREAFF
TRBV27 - CASSTTSGKRNEQFF
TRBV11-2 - CASSLVGQGATEQYF
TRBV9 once CASNEQGLSNQPQHF
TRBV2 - CASLLTSGETYEQYF
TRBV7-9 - CASSPVGYTF
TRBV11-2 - CTSSLNFSDEQYF
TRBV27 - CASSLLRSTGELFF
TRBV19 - CASSINSVPTDTQYF
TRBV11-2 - CASSLDPAGRRNTIYF
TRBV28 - CASRTGGWTEAFF
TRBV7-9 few CASSLGAATYGYTF
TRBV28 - CASSLKGSADTQYF
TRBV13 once CASSEVYTEAFF
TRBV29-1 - CSVDGGDGRSDEQFF
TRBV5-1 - CASSLIWENTGELFF